This T cell receptor beta chain was profiled in a study of T cells in Graves' hyperthyroidism and ophthalmopathy. This clonotype showed up many times. Its matching antigen is unknown. V lost 5 bases and J lost 8, with 12 bases in between. This CDR3 is 13 amino acids long. CDR1 LNHDA and CDR2 SQIVND come from the germline V gene (reference sequence). Hyperthyroidism in the patients, aged 18 to 65, was newly diagnosed and under 2 months in duration. Researchers barred patients who had uncontrolled infection, other autoimmune disease, pregnancy or lactation. Orbital computed tomography and thyroid ultrasound, together with serum TRAb and thyroxine and clinical symptoms, were used for diagnoses. What was amplified from RNA transcripts were TCR beta CDR3 regions. HTBI primers were used for first-round RT-PCR of the TCR CDR3. MiXCR, run by TCRdb on the multiplex PCR reads, gives a single entry per CDR3 protein. The sample shows 500,000 to 600,000 distinct CDR3 sequences, approximately 44% of them seen only once.

The study, taken as a whole, reports: A model using 13 V-J features told ophthalmopathy apart from stable hyperthyroidism.

The rearrangement joins TRBV19 to TRBJ1-4; D unclear. Sequencing was performed on peripheral blood or thyroid tissue (not recorded which). The receptor comes from a woman in her late teens or twenties with Graves' hyperthyroidism. In nucleotides, the CDR3 is TGTGCCAGTAGTGGGCGGGTGGGAGAAAAACTGTTTTTT. This encodes CASSGRVGEKLFF.